One sample yielded the 14 T cell receptor beta chains listed below, sequenced in a study of beta chain features in type 1 diabetes (dated 2018 in TCRdb). What these receptors recognize is not known. What the research found in general, with its limitations: In all four CD4+ subsets, TCRB CDR3 length was moderately but significantly shorter in type 1 diabetes patients.

Libraries were made using the immunoSEQ multiplex PCR assay. The entire isolated RNA was reverse transcribed using the High Capacity cDNA Reverse Transcription Kit, and thus expressed TCRB transcripts were sequenced. TCRdb provides this immuneACCESS table in a form limited to in-frame rearrangements. Some clones are lacking; in checked studies, under half of them reflect an unresolved V gene, and why the rest are absent is not known. The sample has nearly 700,000 clones on record, 13% of them singletons. Jointly, the top ten make up 0.022% of the sample. The sequenced sample consisted of naive CD4+ T cells from blood. The sample's cell subset or site label is to be understood as: true naive CD4+ T cells. The receptor set was obtained from a man aged 18 to 35 with type 1 diabetes.

This clone has a handful of counts. The gene calls are TRBV2 and TRBJ2-7, with 11 bases fitting TRBD2. The junction had 1 base not matched to a gene; V was cut back by 6 bases and J by 6 bases. CDR1 and CDR2 (germline): SNHLY, FYNNEI. This CDR3 has 12 amino acids. The DNA for the CDR3 is TGTGCCAGCAGCGGGACTAGCGGCGAGCAGTACTTC. Translation gives CASSGTSGEQYF.

The chain links TRBV6-1 to TRBJ2-6; D is undetermined. Germline CDR1 MNHNS, CDR2 SASEGT. V lost 6 bases and J 3 bases, leaving 9 bases between the germline ends. The CDR3 is made up of 14 amino acids. The CDR3 DNA reads as TGTGCCAGCAGCGCCCTAGGTGGGGCCAACGTCCTGACTTTC. Protein: CASSALGGANVLTF.

In its sample, this clone was seen a few times. This chain joins TRBV11-2 and TRBJ2-3, with 8 bases that match TRBD1. Germline lookup yields CDR1 SGHAT and CDR2 FQNNGV. Trimming cost V 0 bases and J 6 bases; bases outside gene matches: 14. The CDR3 consists of 18 residues. The CDR3 sequence is CASSLEVSGSGGFDTQYF. The CDR3 DNA reads as TGTGCCAGCAGCTTAGAGGTATCCGGGTCAGGGGGCTTTGATACGCAGTATTTT.

This clone has only a few counts. The V gene is TRBV6-4, the J gene TRBJ1-5, with a tentative D call TRBD1 (5 bases). Germline V gene data show CDR1 as MRHNA and CDR2 as SNTAGT. The CDR3 contains 16 residues. V lost 3 bases and J lost 7, with 19 bases in between. The CDR3 is CASSDPLDTVTQPQHF. The CDR3 region has the DNA TGTGCCAGCAGTGATCCCTTGGACACGGTCACACAGCCCCAGCATTTT.

The chain combines TRBV1 with TRBJ2-3; the D call TRBD2 from the table was never checked on the DNA. TRBV1 is marked as a pseudogene. The CDR3 covers 15 residues. This CDR3 reads CTSSRWLALTDTQYF. As DNA, the CDR3 is TGCACCAGCAGCCGATGGCTAGCGCTTACAGATACGCAGTATTTT.

This clone was seen a handful of times. The chain couples TRBV18 to TRBJ2-5, with D tentatively TRBD1 or TRBD2 (5 bases each). This CDR3 has 12 residues. CDR1 is KGHSH, CDR2 LQKENI, per germline. The V gene lost 8 bases and the J gene lost 7 bases, with 14 bases spanning the gap. CDR3 amino acids: CASRTSEGTQYF. The CDR3 bases are TGTGCCAGCAGGACATCCGAGGGGACCCAGTACTTC.

The chain is built from TRBV6-5 and TRBJ2-5, with no clear D. Trimming pared 0 bases from V and 5 bases from J, leaving 10 bases between. Per germline, CDR1 MNHEY and CDR2 SVGAGI. This CDR3 region has 14 residues. CDR3 nucleotide sequence: TGTGCCAGCAGTTACTCGTTTACAGTGGAGACCCAGTACTTC. This gives the protein CASSYSFTVETQYF.

The count of this clone is one. This CDR3 reads CAWIGSGATYQETQYF. DNA for the CDR3: TGTGCCTGGATCGGTAGCGGGGCGACCTACCAAGAGACCCAGTACTTC. The J gene is TRBJ2-5, the V gene TRBV30, with TRBD2 matching 8 bases. Germline V gene sequence: CDR1 GTSNPN, CDR2 SVGIG (reference sequence). The CDR3 covers 16 residues. V lost 4 bases and J lost 0; bases outside the gene matches: 10.

Points on this clone: Other DNA sequences from this sample encode an identical CDR3 as well. The rearrangement uses TRBV28 and TRBJ1-2; perhaps TRBD1 as D (6 bases). The CDR3 consists of 12 residues. CDR1 and CDR2 (germline): MDHEN, SYDVKM. Between the trimmed V and J ends, which lost 3 bases and 5 bases, there was a span of 7 bases. CDR3 coding DNA: TGTGCCAGCAGTTTGGACAGTTATGGCTACACCTTC. It translates to CASSLDSYGYTF.

The chain uses TRBV11-1 and TRBJ1-2; weak D call: TRBD1 (6 bases). The CDR3 is made up of 12 amino acids. The V end was cut by 5 bases, the J end by 7 bases, with 11 bases between. The V gene's germline CDR1 is SGHAT and CDR2 FQDESV (reference sequence). Here the CDR3 DNA reads TGTGCCAGCAGCGAAGACAGGTCTGGCTACACCTTC. Translation gives CASSEDRSGYTF.

This chain uses TRBV7-3 with TRBJ2-7; D is perhaps TRBD1 (6 bases). V was clipped by 5 bases and J by 2 bases, with 16 bases between them. Germline assignment: CDR1 SGHTA and CDR2 FQGTGA. This CDR3 spans 15 amino acids. The CDR3 loop reads CASSLGQLPTYEQYF. DNA of the CDR3: TGTGCCAGCAGCCTAGGACAGTTACCTACCTACGAGCAGTACTTC.

This clone was seen a handful of times. The rearrangement links TRBV28 to TRBJ1-5; the D is unclear. Trimming removed 6 bases from V and 0 bases from J, with 12 bases in between. The CDR3 extends over 15 amino acids. The germline CDR1 and CDR2 sequences are MDHEN and SYDVKM. CDR3 in DNA: TGTGCCAGCAGCCCGGGAGTAACTAGCAATCAGCCCCAGCATTTT. This codes for CASSPGVTSNQPQHF.

The rearrangement uses TRBV29-1 and TRBJ1-5; D is perhaps TRBD1 (5 bases). CDR1 is SQVTM, CDR2 ANQGSEA, per germline. This CDR3 is built from 13 residues. V was shortened by 6 bases and J by 2 bases, with 11 bases between the two germline ends. The CDR3 bases are TGCAGCGTCCTTATGACAGGCAATCAGCCCCAGCATTTT. Encoded protein: CSVLMTGNQPQHF.

This chain links TRBV9 with TRBJ2-3; 10 bases agree with TRBD2. After removal of 4 bases from V and 2 bases from J, the junction contained 10 bases not matched to a gene. The V gene's germline CDR1 is SGDLS and CDR2 YYNGEE. The CDR3 is 17 amino acids. The CDR3 spells CASSSTSGGGHTDTQYF. The DNA for the CDR3 is TGTGCCAGCAGCTCTACGAGCGGGGGGGGACACACAGATACGCAGTATTTT.